The next 27 T cell receptor beta chains were all read from a single sample in a study of blood T cell repertoires in COVID-19 (dated by TCRdb to about 2020). The library was produced with the immunoSEQ multiplex PCR assay. The table comes from immuneACCESS by way of TCRdb, which keeps in-frame sequences with V and J called. Part of the clones is missing from these tables; in studies checked, under half for an unresolved V gene and the rest for unknown reasons. This sample comprises 75,000 to 100,000 clones, approximately 77% of them detected only once. About 10% of the sample goes to the ten largest clones. Source material: peripheral blood. The receptors here all came from an elderly woman with acute or convalescent COVID-19.

J is TRBJ2-1 and V is TRBV27; 8 nucleotides match TRBD2. CDR3 length: 14 amino acids. V shed 2 bases and J 5 bases; nucleotides not matched to a gene: 2. Germline CDR1 and CDR2: MNHEY and SMNVEV (reference sequence). This CDR3 reads CASSLRGGHNEQFF. CDR3 sequence (DNA): TGTGCCAGCAGTTTACGGGGGGGCCACAATGAGCAGTTCTTC.

The J gene is TRBJ2-2, the V gene TRBV5-6; D is uncertain. The V and J ends lost 0 bases and 3 bases respectively, with 6 bases between them. The CDR3 is made up of 14 amino acids. Per germline, CDR1 SGHDT and CDR2 YYEEEE. The CDR3 reads CASSLAGYTGELFF. As DNA, the CDR3 is TGTGCCAGCAGCTTGGCCGGTTACACCGGGGAGCTGTTTTTT.

The chain is built from TRBV3-1 (or the pseudogene TRBV3-2) and TRBJ2-3, with TRBD2 identical over 15 bases. J gave up 4 bases and V 2 bases, and 1 base lay outside the gene matches. This CDR3 contains 16 residues. The V gene's germline CDR1 is LGHDT and CDR2 YNNKEL (reference sequence). In DNA, the CDR3 is TGTGCCAGCAGCCAACGGACTAGCGGGAGGGCAGATACGCAGTATTTT. Translating gives CASSQRTSGRADTQYF.

V is TRBV7-3 and J is TRBJ1-5, with a possible D match to TRBD1 (5 bases). CDR1 and CDR2 (germline): SGHTA, FQGTGA. Trimming removed 5 bases from V and 7 bases from J, with 12 bases in between. This CDR3 has 13 amino acids. The CDR3 DNA sequence: TGTGCCAGCAGCCTTCAAAAGGGGCAGCCCCAGCATTTT. Its translation is CASSLQKGQPQHF. The full variable domain, its missing parts supplied by reference TRBV7-3 and TRBJ1-5, is GAGVSQTPSNKVTEKGKYVELRCDPISGHTALYWYRQSLGQGPEFLIYFQGTGAADDSGLPNDRFFAVRPEGSVSTLKIQRTERGDSAVYLCASSLQKGQPQHFGDGTRLSIL.

With regard to this clone: At one of its ends the junction is not consistent with the germline gene, which may arise from a read error. This chain uses TRBV5-6 with TRBJ2-3, with TRBD2 identical over 12 bases. Germline loops: CDR1 SGHDT, CDR2 YYEEEE. CDR3 length: 14 amino acids. The CDR3 sequence is CANSLGLAGDTQYF. The CDR3 DNA reads as TGTGCCAACAGCTTGGGACTAGCGGGAGATACGCAGTATTTT. The variable domain in full, completed from reference TRBV5-6 and TRBJ2-3, reads DAGVTQSPTHLIKTRGQQVTLRCSPKSGHDTVSWYQQALGQGPQFIFQYYEEEERQRGNFPDRFSGHQFPNYSSELNVNALLLGDSALYLCANSLGLAGDTQYFGPGTRLTVL.

This chain connects TRBV3-1 (or the pseudogene TRBV3-2) to TRBJ2-7; 7 bases map to TRBD2. In germline, CDR1 is LGHDT, CDR2 YNNKEL (reference sequence). Trimming at V came to 4 bases and at J to 3 bases, leaving 3 bases not matched to a gene. The CDR3 has 13 residues. CDR3 region: CASSLPGGYEQYF. The DNA for the CDR3 is TGTGCCAGCAGCCTCCCGGGGGGCTACGAGCAGTACTTC.

This clone appeared a few times. The chain couples TRBV3-1 (or the pseudogene TRBV3-2) to TRBJ1-3; D is unresolved. V lost 2 bases and J 0 bases, leaving 14 bases between the germline ends. CDR1 is LGHDT, CDR2 YNNKEL, per germline (reference sequence). This CDR3 region has 17 residues. The CDR3: CASSQNPLLSSGNTIYF. CDR3 in DNA: TGTGCCAGCAGCCAAAACCCACTGCTATCCTCTGGAAACACCATATATTTT.

The chain recombines TRBV3-1 (or the pseudogene TRBV3-2) with TRBJ2-2; 7 bases are a match to TRBD2. V lost 1 base and J lost 5; bases outside the gene matches: 7. Germline V gene data show CDR1 as LGHDT and CDR2 as YNNKEL (reference sequence). The CDR3 runs to 16 residues. CDR3 sequence (DNA): TGTGCCAGCAGCCAAGTCCCGGGGGGTTTGACCGGGGAGCTGTTTTTT. Encoded protein: CASSQVPGGLTGELFF.

The genes are TRBV2 and TRBJ2-7; D is perhaps TRBD1 (6 bases). The V gene's germline CDR1 is SNHLY and CDR2 FYNNEI. V was clipped by 4 bases and J by 2 bases, with 12 bases between them. CDR3 length: 14 residues. The CDR3, as DNA: TGTGCCAGCAGTGTAGGGGGTAGGGCCTACGAGCAGTACTTC. Its protein is CASSVGGRAYEQYF. The whole variable domain, filled in from reference TRBV2 and TRBJ2-7, reads EPEVTQTPSHQVTQMGQEVILRCVPISNHLYFYWYRQILGQKVEFLVSFYNNEISEKSEIFDDQFSVERPDGSNFTLKIRSTKLEDSAMYFCASSVGGRAYEQYFGPGTRLTVT.

The chain recombines TRBV6-6 with TRBJ1-5, with no clear D. The CDR3 is made up of 15 amino acids. CDR1 MNHNY and CDR2 SVGAGI come from the germline V gene (reference sequence). Trimming left V 6 bases short and J 0 bases short, with 12 bases between. CDR3 in DNA: TGTGCCAGCAGACCACAGCCCTATAGCAATCAGCCCCAGCATTTT. Residues: CASRPQPYSNQPQHF.

The J gene is TRBJ2-2, the V gene TRBV18, with 9 bases that match TRBD1. The CDR3 runs 18 residues. J was trimmed by 6 bases and V by 4 bases; bases with no gene match: 15. The germline V gene has CDR1 KGHSH and CDR2 LQKENI. The CDR3 DNA is TGTGCCAGCTCACTATATGGGACAGGGAGAAATCTGCCCGGGGAGCTGTTTTTT. Translating gives CASSLYGTGRNLPGELFF.

The CDR3 DNA reads as TGCAGCGTTGAAGACGTGGGGGCGCATGGCTACACCTTC. Residues: CSVEDVGAHGYTF. This sequence joins TRBV29-1 and TRBJ1-2; tentative D call: TRBD1 (6 bases). Germline V gives CDR1 SQVTM, CDR2 ANQGSEA. V was clipped by 0 bases and J by 6 bases, with 11 bases between them. This CDR3 is built from 13 residues.

V is TRBV27 and J is TRBJ2-7, with D possibly matching TRBD1 (6 bases). The germline V gene has CDR1 MNHEY and CDR2 SMNVEV (reference sequence). This CDR3 has 14 amino acids. The V and J ends lost 7 bases and 2 bases respectively, with 15 bases between them. The CDR3 bases are TGTGCCAGCATTACAACAGGGACAACCTACGAGCAGTACTTC. The encoded protein is CASITTGTTYEQYF.

The V and J genes are TRBV5-1 and TRBJ2-1; TRBD2 might be the D (5 bases). V dropped 1 base and J dropped 6 bases, with 5 bases sitting between them. The CDR3 length is 12 residues. Germline V lookup: CDR1 SGHRS, CDR2 YFSETQ. The CDR3 loop reads CASSLTSNEQFF. The CDR3 DNA reads TGCGCCAGCAGCTTGACTAGCAATGAGCAGTTCTTC.

The J gene is TRBJ2-7, the V gene TRBV6-7; TRBD2 aligns across 8 bases. TRBV6-7 is an open reading frame whose function is uncertain. Unmatched junction bases numbered 10, after V lost 6 bases and J lost 3 bases. The CDR3 has 15 residues. CDR3 nucleotides: TGTGCCAGCAGACACAGACTAGCGATCCACTACGAGCAGTACTTC. Its translation: CASRHRLAIHYEQYF.

The chain is built from TRBV24-1 and TRBJ2-7; the D gene is possibly TRBD1 (6 bases). Germline CDR1 and CDR2: KGHDR and SFDVKD. The ends were cut back, 5 bases at V and 0 bases at J, with 7 bases in the middle. This CDR3 spans 13 amino acids. CDR3: CATSGGHSYEQYF. The DNA for the CDR3 is TGTGCCACCAGTGGGGGACACTCCTACGAGCAGTACTTC.

J is TRBJ2-2 and V is TRBV29-1; no definite D call. The germline CDR1 and CDR2 sequences are SQVTM and ANQGSEA. There are 12 residues in the CDR3. V was cut by 6 bases and J by 9 bases, with 14 bases left in between. DNA of the CDR3: TGCAGCGTCGGTTTCTCTAGGTGGGAGCTGTTTTTT. It codes for CSVGFSRWELFF.

V usage is TRBV19 and J usage is TRBJ1-5, with 10 bases lining up with TRBD1. The germline gives CDR1 LNHDA, CDR2 SQIVND (reference sequence). The V and J ends lost 4 bases and 7 bases, in that order; junction bases with no gene match: 4. The CDR3 runs to 14 residues. CDR3 region: CASSKTGGEQPQHF. CDR3 DNA sequence: TGTGCCAGTAGTAAGACAGGGGGCGAACAGCCCCAGCATTTT.

This clone was seen many times. The V and J genes are TRBV28 and TRBJ1-6; D gene ambiguous. CDR1 and CDR2 from the germline V gene are MDHEN and SYDVKM. Trimming shortened V by 8 bases and J by 10 bases, and 18 bases separated the two germline ends. There are 14 residues in the CDR3. Here the CDR3 DNA reads TGTGCCAGCCTTTTAAACAGTGGGAGCTCACCCCTCCACTTT. This codes for CASLLNSGSSPLHF.

V and J are TRBV6-5 and TRBJ2-2, with 9 bases matching TRBD2. In germline, CDR1 is MNHEY, CDR2 SVGAGI. The junction had 7 bases not matched to a gene; V was cut back by 5 bases and J by 6 bases. The CDR3 spans 15 residues. The CDR3 bases are TGTGCCAGCAGTCTAGCGGGAAGACCTTCCGGGGAGCTGTTTTTT. Protein product: CASSLAGRPSGELFF.

The genes are TRBV24-1 and TRBJ2-5; 13 bases match TRBD2. CDR3 size: 17 residues. Germline trimming cut 1 base from V and 4 bases from J; bases unmatched to any gene: 5. CDR1 and CDR2 from the germline V gene are KGHDR and SFDVKD. The CDR3 DNA reads TGTGCCACCAGTGATTTTAAGGGACTAGCGGGACGAGAGACCCAGTACTTC. Amino acids: CATSDFKGLAGRETQYF.

This chain joins TRBV6-5 and TRBJ2-6, with no clear D. The V end lost 6 bases, the J end lost 3 bases, and 6 bases lay between the germline ends. The CDR3 spans 13 residues. The V gene's germline CDR1 is MNHEY and CDR2 SVGAGI. Written as DNA, the CDR3 is TGTGCCAGCAGCCCGGGTGGGGCCAACGTCCTGACTTTC. This encodes CASSPGGANVLTF.

This clone was seen only a few times. The rearrangement links TRBV29-1 to TRBJ2-7; a weak D match, TRBD1 (6 bases). Deletions cut 3 bases from V and 5 bases from J, with 11 bases between. The germline gives CDR1 SQVTM, CDR2 ANQGSEA. The CDR3 runs to 12 residues. The CDR3 nucleotides read TGCAGCGTTGATGATAGGGGGAACGAGCAGTACTTC. This gives the protein CSVDDRGNEQYF.

The chain joins TRBV12-3 or TRBV12-4 to TRBJ1-4, with D possibly being TRBD1 (5 bases). The V gene lost 6 bases and the J gene lost 3 bases, with 8 bases spanning the gap. CDR3 size: 13 residues. In nucleotides, the CDR3 is TGTGCCAGCAGCTGGGGCCCTAATGAAAAACTGTTTTTT. This codes for CASSWGPNEKLFF.

This clone has a single count. This chain connects TRBV11-2 to TRBJ2-3; tentative D call: TRBD1 (6 bases). V was clipped by 5 bases and J by 0 bases, with 9 bases between them. Germline V gene sequence: CDR1 SGHAT, CDR2 FQNNGV. The CDR3 sequence is 14 residues long. The DNA for the CDR3 is TGTGCCAGCAGCATACAGGGAAGCACAGATACGCAGTATTTT. It specifies CASSIQGSTDTQYF.

The V gene is TRBV6-6, the J gene TRBJ1-2; D remains unclear. CDR1 is MNHNY and CDR2 is SVGAGI in the germline V gene (reference sequence). Trimming removed 6 bases from V and 8 bases from J, with 16 bases in between. This CDR3 region has 13 residues. CDR3 DNA: TGTGCCAGCAGCCCGGGAAGAGAAAGCGGCTACACCTTC. Translated, it gives CASSPGRESGYTF.

The V call is TRBV4-1, the J call TRBJ1-2; 10 bases map to TRBD1. CDR3 size: 15 residues. V dropped 1 base and J dropped 7; count of bases not matched to a gene: 6. CDR1 is MGHRA and CDR2 is YSYEKL in the germline V gene. CDR3 region: CASSQVGQGVGGYTF. CDR3 nucleotide sequence: TGCGCCAGCAGCCAAGTTGGACAGGGGGTTGGTGGCTACACCTTC.